This is a list of T cell receptor beta chains from one sample in a study of tumor and adjacent non-tumor tissue in lung cancer. TCRdb re-called the multiplex PCR reads through MiXCR, storing one row per CDR3 protein. Found here are tens of thousands of distinct CDR3 sequences, less than 80% of them singletons; the top ten hold about 16%. Sequences were obtained from lung tumor tissue. The receptors here all came from a man in his 60s with non-small cell lung cancer. Both conserved end residues are part of each CDR3. Fields, in order: J gene, D gene, V gene, clone size, CDR3 DNA, CDR3 protein. D genes are given only for firm matches. For some rows the clone size is stated as once, few or many, or as a class when expanded; others skip it.

TRBJ2-1	-	TRBV6-2/TRBV6-3	-	TGTGCCAGCAGTTCTCTGGGACGCTTAGCATGGACCTACAATGAGCAGTTCTTC	CASSSLGRLAWTYNEQFF
TRBJ2-7	-	TRBV21-1	once	TGTACCAGCAGTCCCCCCGGGACAGGGGTCTCCTACGAGCAGTACTTC	CTSSPPGTGVSYEQYF
TRBJ2-1	-	TRBV5-4	-	TGTGCCAGCAGCTTGCTTGGACGGGACTACAATGAGCAGTTCTTC	CASSLLGRDYNEQFF
TRBJ2-3	TRBD1	TRBV7-9	few	TGTGCCAGCAGCTCGCAGGGGGTTCTAAGCACAGATACGCAGTATTTT	CASSSQGVLSTDTQYF
TRBJ2-3	TRBD2	TRBV29-1	-	TGCAGCGTCCCTATAGCGGGGAAGGCAGATACGCAGTATTTT	CSVPIAGKADTQYF
TRBJ2-1	-	TRBV11-3	-	TGTGCCAGCAGCTTAGCTGGGACCTATAGCAATGAGCAGTTCTTC	CASSLAGTYSNEQFF
TRBJ2-1	-	TRBV12-3/TRBV12-4	once	TGTGCTAGCAGTACCCGGGCTCAAAATGAGCAGTTCTTC	CASSTRAQNEQFF
TRBJ2-5	-	TRBV29-1	-	TGCAGCGTTGAGGAGGAGACCCACTACTTC	CSVEEETHYF
TRBJ1-1	-	TRBV6-1	-	TGTGCCAGCAGTGAAGCAGTTCGGCTCAGTGTAGAAGCTTTCTTT	CASSEAVRLSVEAFF
TRBJ1-3	TRBD1	TRBV29-1	-	TGCAGCCCTCGAGCGGGACAGCATTCTGGAAACACCATATATTTT	CSPRAGQHSGNTIYF
TRBJ1-1	-	TRBV7-9	-	TGTGTCAGCAGTCAACAGGGCAACACTGAAGCTTTCTTT	CVSSQQGNTEAFF
TRBJ1-1	-	TRBV29-1	many	TGCAGCGTTGTTCATGCAACTGAAGCTTTCTTT	CSVVHATEAFF
TRBJ2-7	-	TRBV11-1	-	TGTGCCAGCAGTATTCCCGGCGGCGCCTACGAGCAGTACTTT	CASSIPGGAYEQYF
TRBJ2-1	TRBD2	TRBV28	few	TGTGCCAGCACGCCCGGGACTAGCGGGACGCGTGAGCAGTTCTTC	CASTPGTSGTREQFF
TRBJ1-1	-	TRBV29-1	-	TGCAGCGTTGTGTGGGTAAAGAGCATTGAAGCTTTCTTT	CSVVWVKSIEAFF
TRBJ2-2	-	TRBV20-1	-	TGCAGTGCACAAATCGGGCCCAACACCGGGGAACCGTTTTTT	CSAQIGPNTGEPFF
TRBJ2-7	TRBD1	TRBV4-2	-	TGTGCCAGCAACCAAGTGACAGGGGGTGGGCATAACGAGCAGTACTTC	CASNQVTGGGHNEQYF
TRBJ1-1	-	TRBV6-6	many	TGTGCCAGCAGGGCAGAGTTGAACACTGAAGCTTTCTTT	CASRAELNTEAFF
TRBJ2-3	TRBD1	TRBV29-1	-	TGCAGCGTTATCTTTTTGGACAGGGGGGATGGCACAGATACGCAGTATTTT	CSVIFLDRGDGTDTQYF
TRBJ2-5	TRBD1	TRBV12-3/TRBV12-4	-	TGTACCAGCATGACAGGGATGGGAAACACCCAGTACTTC	CTSMTGMGNTQYF
TRBJ2-1	-	TRBV11-2	-	TGCGCCAGCAGCCTACAGGGGGGGTTCGATGAGCAGTTCTTC	CASSLQGGFDEQFF
TRBJ2-4	-	TRBV28	-	TGTGCCAGCAGTCCCCGGATCTACATTCAGTACTTC	CASSPRIYIQYF
TRBJ2-7	-	TRBV6-1	-	TGTACCAGCAGCGTTACGTTTTACAAGCAGTACTTC	CTSSVTFYKQYF
TRBJ2-1	-	TRBV4-1	once	TGCGCCAGCAGTCAGAGGTCCAGCTCCCACAATGAGCAGTTCTTC	CASSQRSSSHNEQFF
TRBJ2-2	TRBD1	TRBV20-1	many	TGCAGTGCCCTAGGACAGGGCTGGACCGGGGAGCTGTTTTTT	CSALGQGWTGELFF
TRBJ2-5	TRBD2	TRBV11-2	-	TGCGCCAGCAGCTTACACGGACTAGCCGTCCGGGAGAGCCAGTACTTC	CASSLHGLAVRESQYF
TRBJ2-3	-	TRBV12-3/TRBV12-4	once	TGTGCCAGCTCGGGACCAGACACGCAGTATTTT	CASSGPDTQYF
TRBJ2-7	-	TRBV11-2	-	TGTGCCAGCAGTTTAGGACTGCAGGAGCACTACTTC	CASSLGLQEHYF
TRBJ1-5	-	TRBV4-1	-	TGCGCCAGCAGCCAAGATCTGGGGTCTAATAAGCCCCAGCACTTT	CASSQDLGSNKPQHF
TRBJ2-2	TRBD1	TRBV11-1	-	TGTGCCAGCGGCCCCCGAAGGGGGCCCGGGGAGCTGTTTTTT	CASGPRRGPGELFF
TRBJ1-1	-	TRBV5-4	many	TGTGCCAGCAGCTTGGGAAACCAGGTTCCTTCTGAAGCTTTCTTT	CASSLGNQVPSEAFF
TRBJ2-7	TRBD2	TRBV11-2	many	TGTGCCAGCAGCTTCCGACTAGCGGGGAATTACGAGCAGTACTTC	CASSFRLAGNYEQYF
TRBJ1-1	-	TRBV5-1	-	TGCGCCAGCTGTGCAAATGCAGACACTGAAGCTATCTTT	CASCANADTEAIF
TRBJ2-5	TRBD2	TRBV18	-	TGTGCCAGCTCACCACAGGGACTAAACCAAGAGACCCAGTACTTC	CASSPQGLNQETQYF
TRBJ2-1	TRBD1	TRBV29-1	once	TGCAGCGTTGAACTGCTTCAGGGACAGGGAAGTGGATACAATGAGCAGTTCTTC	CSVELLQGQGSGYNEQFF
TRBJ2-1	-	TRBV5-6	many	TGTGCCAGCAGCTTGAAGGGGGGCTCCTACAATGAGCAGTTCTTC	CASSLKGGSYNEQFF
TRBJ2-7	-	TRBV6-2/TRBV6-3	-	TGTGCCACGGGAGAGCGTGAGGACTACGAGCAGTACTTC	CATGEREDYEQYF
TRBJ2-7	-	TRBV10-1	-	TGCGCCAGCAGTCCCACGACGGCACTCTACGAGCAGTACTTC	CASSPTTALYEQYF
TRBJ1-6	-	TRBV5-4	-	TGTGCCAGTAGCTGGGAACAGGTCAGTTCACCCCTCCACTTT	CASSWEQVSSPLHF
TRBJ2-2	-	TRBV11-2	few	TGTGTCAGCAGCTTAGAACTAGTCGGGGAGCTGTTCTTT	CVSSLELVGELFF
TRBJ2-1	TRBD1	TRBV6-1	many	TGTGCCAGCACCCGACAGGGGTACAATGAGCAGTTCTTC	CASTRQGYNEQFF